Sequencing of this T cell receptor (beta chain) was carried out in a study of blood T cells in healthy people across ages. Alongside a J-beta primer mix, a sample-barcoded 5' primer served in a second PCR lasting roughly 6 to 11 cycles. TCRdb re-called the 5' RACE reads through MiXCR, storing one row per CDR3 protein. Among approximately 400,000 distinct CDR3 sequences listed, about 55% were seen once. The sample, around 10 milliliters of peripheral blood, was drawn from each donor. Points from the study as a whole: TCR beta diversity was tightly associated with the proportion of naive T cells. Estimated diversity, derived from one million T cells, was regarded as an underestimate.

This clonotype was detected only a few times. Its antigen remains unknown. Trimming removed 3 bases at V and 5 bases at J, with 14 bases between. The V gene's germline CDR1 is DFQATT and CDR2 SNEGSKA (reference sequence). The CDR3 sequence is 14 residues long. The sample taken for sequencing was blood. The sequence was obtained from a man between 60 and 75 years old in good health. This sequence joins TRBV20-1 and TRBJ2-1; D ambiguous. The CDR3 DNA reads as TGCAGTGCTAGTCCAGTAGGGCTAGACAATGAGCAGTTCTTC. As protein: CSASPVGLDNEQFF.